One sample yielded the 30 T cell receptor beta chains listed below, sequenced in a study of cytomegalovirus exposure and HLA in healthy donors. The PCR ran on 60 Vbeta and 13 Jbeta primers. The method was immunoSEQ multiplex PCR; TCRdb's version includes in-frame clones alone and lacks a portion of them. This sample carries 120,000 to 150,000 clones, over 60% of them seen once, and the ten largest clones take about 5.3%. Sequencing was done on a sample of PBMCs. These receptors all stem from a woman in her forties or fifties in good health and CMV-seronegative.

The J gene is TRBJ1-1, the V gene TRBV7-8, with 7 bases that match TRBD1. V lost 5 bases to trimming and J lost 0 bases; unmatched junction nucleotides: 9. Germline CDR1 is SGHVS and CDR2 is FQNEAQ. The CDR3 sequence is 16 residues long. CDR3 coding DNA: TGTGCCAGCAGCAAACCATGGGACAGCCTGAACACTGAAGCTTTCTTT. It yields the protein CASSKPWDSLNTEAFF.

V is TRBV7-8 and J is TRBJ2-5, with D perhaps TRBD2 (7 bases). Trimming took off 1 base at V and 5 bases at J, with 14 bases between the two ends. The germline gives CDR1 SGHVS, CDR2 FQNEAQ. The length of the CDR3 is 15 residues. The chain's CDR3 is CASSLEAGAGETQYF. The CDR3, as DNA: TGTGCCAGCAGCTTAGAGGCGGGGGCCGGGGAGACCCAGTACTTC.

DNA of the CDR3: TGTGCCAGCAGCCCGGGGGGACTAGCAGTGCACAATGAGCAGTTCTTC. Its translation: CASSPGGLAVHNEQFF. The rearrangement uses TRBV28 and TRBJ2-1, with TRBD2 matching over 9 bases. Germline values: CDR1 MDHEN, CDR2 SYDVKM. The ends lost 6 bases at V and 5 bases at J; junction bases unmatched: 11. CDR3 length: 16 residues.

The V and J genes are TRBV9 and TRBJ1-1; no clear D gene. The CDR3 consists of 12 residues. The germline V gene has CDR1 SGDLS and CDR2 YYNGEE. With 0 bases removed from V and 10 bases from J, the gap between germline ends came to 10 bases. CDR3 amino acids: CASSVVQDRAFF. The CDR3 nucleotides read TGTGCCAGCAGCGTAGTGCAGGATCGAGCTTTCTTT.

A few counts support this clone. The rearrangement links TRBV28 to TRBJ1-1; 8 bases line up with TRBD1. CDR1 and CDR2 from the germline V gene are MDHEN and SYDVKM. CDR3 length equals 16 residues. The V gene end was trimmed by 5 bases and the J gene end by 3 bases; junction bases not matched to a gene: 11. In DNA form, the CDR3 reads TGTGCCAGCAGTCCCGAAACAGGGGGACGGGACACTGAAGCTTTCTTT. It specifies CASSPETGGRDTEAFF. The whole variable domain, remainder taken from reference TRBV28 and TRBJ1-1, is DVKVTQSSRYLVKRTGEKVFLECVQDMDHENMFWYRQDPGLGLRLIYFSYDVKMKEKGDIPEGYSVSREKKERFSLILESASTNQTSMYLCASSPETGGRDTEAFFGQGTRLTVV.

V and J are TRBV11-2 and TRBJ1-1; D remains ambiguous. The germline gives CDR1 SGHAT, CDR2 FQNNGV. The germline V and J ends were trimmed by 5 bases and 0 bases, with 10 bases remaining between them. The CDR3 covers 14 residues. CDR3 in amino acids: CASSLSGMNTEAFF. Here the CDR3 DNA reads TGTGCCAGCAGCCTCTCGGGTATGAACACTGAAGCTTTCTTT.

V usage is TRBV29-1 and J usage is TRBJ2-1; 7 bases line up with TRBD2. The trim removed 4 bases at V and 0 bases at J, leaving 0 bases unmatched. The CDR3 sequence is 13 residues long. CDR1 and CDR2 (germline): SQVTM, ANQGSEA. CDR3 bases: TGCAGCGTTGGCGGGGGCTCCTACAATGAGCAGTTCTTC. Protein: CSVGGGSYNEQFF.

The chain employs TRBV4-2 and TRBJ1-2, with D hard to call. The V gene lost 0 bases and the J gene lost 3 bases, with 11 bases spanning the gap. This CDR3 spans 15 amino acids. Germline CDR1 is LGHNA and CDR2 is YNFKEQ. DNA of the CDR3: TGTGCCAGCAGCCAAGAGGTTTCCCGGGACTATGGCTACACCTTC. Its protein is CASSQEVSRDYGYTF.

V usage is TRBV7-9 and J usage is TRBJ1-4; tentatively, D is TRBD1 (6 bases). Germline V CDR1 and CDR2: SEHNR, FQNEAQ (reference sequence). V was clipped by 10 bases and J by 4 bases, with 19 bases between them. The CDR3 has 15 amino acids. The DNA for the CDR3 is TGTGCCACCCATGGGGGGGGCTCTGTTAATGAAAAACTGTTTTTT. This codes for CATHGGGSVNEKLFF.

The chain recombines TRBV2 with TRBJ1-1, with a tentative D call TRBD1 (5 bases). Trimming pared 5 bases from V and 1 base from J, leaving 17 bases between. This CDR3 comprises 16 residues. Germline CDR1 SNHLY, CDR2 FYNNEI. CDR3 sequence (DNA): TGTGCCAGCAGTCCCTCCGGGGGGAGGGGGAACACTGAAGCTTTCTTT. Translation: CASSPSGGRGNTEAFF. Full variable domain (outside the CDR3, taken from reference TRBV2 and TRBJ1-1): EPEVTQTPSHQVTQMGQEVILRCVPISNHLYFYWYRQILGQKVEFLVSFYNNEISEKSEIFDDQFSVERPDGSNFTLKIRSTKLEDSAMYFCASSPSGGRGNTEAFFGQGTRLTVV.

The gene calls are TRBV28 and TRBJ1-6; D ambiguous. The V gene's germline CDR1 is MDHEN and CDR2 SYDVKM. Trimming removed 3 bases from V and 6 bases from J, with 9 bases in between. CDR3 length equals 14 residues. The CDR3 bases are TGTGCCAGCAGTTTTAGTCAAGTTAATTCACCCCTCCACTTT. Translation: CASSFSQVNSPLHF.

CDR3 protein: CASRRGQNNEKLFF. In DNA, the CDR3 is TGTGCCAGTAGGAGGGGACAGAATAATGAAAAACTGTTTTTT. The J gene is TRBJ1-4, the V gene TRBV19; 7 positions agree with TRBD1. With 6 bases clipped from V and 4 bases from J, the junction kept 5 bases outside the gene matches. From germline, CDR1 is LNHDA and CDR2 SQIVND (reference sequence). The length of the CDR3 is 14 residues.

In this sample, this clone turned up once. The chain carries TRBV6-5 and TRBJ2-1, with TRBD1 matching 10 bases. The junction had 13 bases not matched to a gene; V was cut back by 7 bases and J by 10 bases. CDR1 MNHEY and CDR2 SVGAGI come from the germline V gene. The CDR3 loop spans 15 amino acids. CDR3 loop: CASTAGTGALGEQFF. DNA for the CDR3: TGTGCCAGCACCGCCGGGACAGGGGCCCTGGGGGAGCAGTTCTTC.

The CDR3 sequence is CASSQLASVQYF. The CDR3, as DNA: TGCGCCAGCAGCCAACTGGCCAGTGTCCAGTACTTC. The rearrangement joins TRBV4-1 to TRBJ2-5; D is unresolved. The CDR3 covers 12 residues. Germline CDR1 is MGHRA and CDR2 is YSYEKL. The V end was cut by 2 bases, the J end by 10 bases, with 11 bases between.

The chain joins TRBV5-1 to TRBJ2-1, with D unclear. The CDR3 is 13 residues long. Germline-derived CDR1 and CDR2 are SGHRS and YFSETQ. Trimming left V 0 bases short and J 10 bases short, with 11 bases between. The CDR3 here is CASSLEAFREQFF. CDR3 nucleotides: TGCGCCAGCAGCTTGGAAGCATTCCGGGAGCAGTTCTTC.

The chain recombines TRBV15 with TRBJ2-5; a weak D match, TRBD2 (6 bases). The CDR3 is 17 residues long. V dropped 0 bases and J dropped 5 bases, with 19 bases sitting between them. CDR1 LNHNV and CDR2 YYDKDF come from the germline V gene (reference sequence). CDR3 in amino acids: CATSRDTGGGVEETQYF. The CDR3 coding sequence is TGTGCCACCAGCAGAGATACCGGGGGTGGGGTAGAGGAGACCCAGTACTTC. The entire variable domain, with the rest obtained from reference TRBV15 and TRBJ2-5, is as follows: DAMVIQNPRYQVTQFGKPVTLSCSQTLNHNVMYWYQQKSSQAPKLLFHYYDKDFNNEADTPDNFQSRRPNTSFCFLDIRSPGLGDTAMYLCATSRDTGGGVEETQYFGPGTRLLVL.

This clone turned up a few times. This chain uses TRBV10-3 with TRBJ2-2; 7 bases are shared with TRBD1. CDR3 length equals 15 residues. The ends lost 6 bases at V and 2 bases at J; junction bases unmatched: 6. Germline CDR1 is ENHRY and CDR2 is SYGVKD. CDR3 DNA: TGTGCCATCAGGTCCGGGACAGCCAACACCGGGGAGCTGTTTTTT. Protein sequence: CAIRSGTANTGELFF.

As concerns this clone: Other nucleotide sequences from this sample produce the same CDR3. The V and J genes are TRBV30 and TRBJ1-2; 10 bases line up with TRBD1. The CDR3 is 15 residues long. Germline loops: CDR1 GTSNPN, CDR2 SVGIG (reference sequence). With V trimmed by 2 bases and J by 6 bases, 9 bases remained unmatched. CDR3 nucleotide sequence: TGTGCCTGGAGTAGAACCCCGGGGACAGGGGATGGCTACACCTTC. Translating it yields CAWSRTPGTGDGYTF. Full variable domain (remainder filled in from reference TRBV30 and TRBJ1-2): SQTIHQWPATLVQPVGSPLSLECTVEGTSNPNLYWYRQAAGRGLQLLFYSVGIGQISSEVPQNLSASRPQDRQFILSSKKLLLSDSGFYLCAWSRTPGTGDGYTFGSGTRLTVV.

The J gene is TRBJ1-5, the V gene TRBV30; 8 nucleotides agree with TRBD1. The J segment lost 2 bases and the V segment lost 0 bases, leaving 3 bases of the junction unmatched. The germline CDR1 and CDR2 sequences are GTSNPN and SVGIG (reference sequence). This CDR3 region has 15 residues. In nucleotides, the CDR3 is TGTGCCTGGAGTGTACAGGGGGTCGGCAATCAGCCCCAGCATTTT. Its protein is CAWSVQGVGNQPQHF.

This clone was seen only a few times. This rearrangement joins TRBV7-8 to TRBJ1-2, with 9 bases fitting TRBD1. The CDR3 spans 16 residues. Germline V gives CDR1 SGHVS, CDR2 FQNEAQ. The V gene end was trimmed by 5 bases and the J gene end by 4 bases; junction bases not matched to a gene: 11. This CDR3 is CASSPWDRAGAYGYTF. CDR3 coding DNA: TGTGCCAGCAGCCCATGGGACAGGGCTGGGGCCTATGGCTACACCTTC.

This chain links TRBV11-2 with TRBJ2-1; D is possibly TRBD2 (5 bases). Germline V CDR1 and CDR2: SGHAT, FQNNGV. V lost 3 bases to trimming and J lost 6 bases, with 21 bases between them. The CDR3 sequence is 17 residues long. The CDR3 spells CASSFHMSERRTNEQFF. CDR3 DNA: TGTGCCAGCAGCTTCCATATGTCCGAGCGGAGGACCAATGAGCAGTTCTTC.

This chain uses TRBV5-1 with TRBJ1-2, with TRBD1 matching over 9 bases. The germline CDR1 and CDR2 sequences are SGHRS and YFSETQ. The V gene end was trimmed by 2 bases and the J gene end by 3 bases; junction bases not matched to a gene: 2. CDR3 length: 14 amino acids. The CDR3 sequence: CASSFWTGDYGYTF. Written as DNA, the CDR3 is TGCGCCAGCAGCTTTTGGACAGGGGACTATGGCTACACCTTC.

The V call is TRBV6-1, the J call TRBJ1-5; a possible D gene is TRBD1 (5 bases). Germline-derived CDR1 and CDR2 are MNHNS and SASEGT. The germline V and J ends were trimmed by 5 bases and 6 bases, with 14 bases remaining between them. The CDR3 sequence is 14 residues long. The CDR3 reads CASSLAGTGQPQHF. In nucleotides, the CDR3 is TGTGCCAGCAGTCTGGCAGGCACAGGTCAGCCCCAGCATTTT.

This clone was found once. This chain links TRBV6-1 with TRBJ1-4, with D hard to call. The germline CDR1 and CDR2 sequences are MNHNS and SASEGT. The V end lost 3 bases, the J end lost 4 bases, and 9 bases lay between the germline ends. This CDR3 has 14 amino acids. This CDR3 is CASSEIQLNEKLFF. For the CDR3, the DNA is TGTGCCAGCAGTGAGATACAGCTTAATGAAAAACTGTTTTTT.

CDR3 DNA sequence: TGTGCCAGCAGTACCACTAGCGGGAGCCCCTACGAGCAGTACTTC. Protein sequence: CASSTTSGSPYEQYF. The chain joins TRBV7-2 to TRBJ2-7; TRBD2 agrees at 11 bases. Germline CDR1 is SGHTA and CDR2 is FQGNSA. V dropped 6 bases and J dropped 2; count of bases not matched to a gene: 6. This CDR3 is built from 15 residues.

This chain connects TRBV19 to TRBJ2-3; TRBD1 matches 8 bases. CDR3 size: 14 residues. After removal of 4 bases from V and 1 base from J, the junction contained 1 base not matched to a gene. Germline V lookup: CDR1 LNHDA, CDR2 SQIVND (reference sequence). The CDR3 coding sequence is TGTGCCAGTAGTAAGGGACAGGGCACAGATACGCAGTATTTT. It is translated as CASSKGQGTDTQYF.

The rearrangement uses TRBV19 and TRBJ2-3; D is perhaps TRBD1 (5 bases). Trimming pared 5 bases from V and 5 bases from J, leaving 14 bases between. The length of the CDR3 is 14 residues. Germline values: CDR1 LNHDA, CDR2 SQIVND (reference sequence). CDR3 nucleotides: TGTGCCAGTAGTGACAGCCGACGGTTAGATACGCAGTATTTT. Translating it yields CASSDSRRLDTQYF.

On this clone: At the DNA level, this CDR3 is encoded by other sequences in the same sample as well. The J gene is TRBJ1-6, the V gene TRBV7-9; D might be TRBD1 (5 bases). CDR3 size: 14 residues. Between the trimmed V and J ends, which lost 1 base and 10 bases, there was a span of 11 bases. Germline V gene lookup returns CDR1 SEHNR and CDR2 FQNEAQ (reference sequence). DNA of the CDR3: TGTGCCAGCAGCTTAGGGCAGGGAGGCTCACCCCTCCACTTT. Translated: CASSLGQGGSPLHF. The variable domain in full, with the rest retrieved from reference TRBV7-9 and TRBJ1-6, is DTGVSQNPRHKITKRGQNVTFRCDPISEHNRLYWYRQTLGQGPEFLTYFQNEAQLEKSRLLSDRFSAERPKGSFSTLEIQRTEQGDSAMYLCASSLGQGGSPLHFGNGTRLTVT.

By share, this clone ranks as medium-sized. This chain connects TRBV9 to TRBJ2-7; 9 bases match TRBD1. The junction had 4 bases not matched to a gene; V was cut back by 3 bases and J by 3 bases. The CDR3 consists of 14 residues. Germline CDR1 SGDLS, CDR2 YYNGEE. For the CDR3, the DNA is TGTGCCAGCAGCGAGGGACAGGGAGTCTACGAGCAGTACTTC. Protein sequence: CASSEGQGVYEQYF.

V and J are TRBV19 and TRBJ1-6, with TRBD1 identical over 7 bases. Unmatched junction bases numbered 2, after V lost 6 bases and J lost 6 bases. Germline V gene data show CDR1 as LNHDA and CDR2 as SQIVND (reference sequence). The CDR3 runs 13 residues. CDR3 DNA sequence: TGTGCCAGTAGCAACAGGGGTAATTCACCCCTCCACTTT. The encoded protein is CASSNRGNSPLHF.